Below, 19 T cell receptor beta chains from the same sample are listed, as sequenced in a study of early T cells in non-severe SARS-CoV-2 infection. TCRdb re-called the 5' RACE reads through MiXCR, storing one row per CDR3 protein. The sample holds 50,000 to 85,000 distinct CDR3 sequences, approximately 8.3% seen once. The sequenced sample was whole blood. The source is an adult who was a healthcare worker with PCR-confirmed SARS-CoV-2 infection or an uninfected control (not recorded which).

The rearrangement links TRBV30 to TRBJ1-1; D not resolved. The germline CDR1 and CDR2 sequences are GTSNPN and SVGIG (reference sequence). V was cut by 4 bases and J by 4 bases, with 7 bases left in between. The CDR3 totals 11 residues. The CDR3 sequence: CAWNGITEAFF. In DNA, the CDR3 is TGTGCCTGGAATGGGATCACTGAAGCTTTCTTT. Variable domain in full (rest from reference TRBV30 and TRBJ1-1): SQTIHQWPATLVQPVGSPLSLECTVEGTSNPNLYWYRQAAGRGLQLLFYSVGIGQISSEVPQNLSASRPQDRQFILSSKKLLLSDSGFYLCAWNGITEAFFGQGTRLTVV.

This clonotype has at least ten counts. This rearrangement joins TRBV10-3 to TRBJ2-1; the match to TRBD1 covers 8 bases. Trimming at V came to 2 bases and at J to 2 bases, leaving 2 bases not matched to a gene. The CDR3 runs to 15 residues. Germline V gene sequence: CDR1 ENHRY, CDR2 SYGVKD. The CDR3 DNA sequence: TGTGCCATCAGTGAGGGACAGGGCGCCTACAATGAGCAGTTCTTC. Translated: CAISEGQGAYNEQFF.

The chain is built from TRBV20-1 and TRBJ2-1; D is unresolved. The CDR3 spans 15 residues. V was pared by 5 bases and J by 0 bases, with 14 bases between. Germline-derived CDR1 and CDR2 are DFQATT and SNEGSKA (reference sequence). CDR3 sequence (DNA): TGCAGTGCTCAAAAAGACGGAGTCTCCTACAATGAGCAGTTCTTC. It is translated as CSAQKDGVSYNEQFF.

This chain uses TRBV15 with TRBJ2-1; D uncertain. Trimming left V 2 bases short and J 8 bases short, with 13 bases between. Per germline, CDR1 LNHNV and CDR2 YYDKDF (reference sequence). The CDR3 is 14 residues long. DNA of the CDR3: TGTGCCACCAGCAGATGGAGTAGGGTTGATGAGCAGTTCTTC. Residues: CATSRWSRVDEQFF.

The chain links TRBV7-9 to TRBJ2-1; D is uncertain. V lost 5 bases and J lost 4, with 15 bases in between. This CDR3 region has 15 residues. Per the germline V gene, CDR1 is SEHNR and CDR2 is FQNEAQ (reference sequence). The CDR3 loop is CASSPDTLTYNEQFF. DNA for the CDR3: TGTGCCAGCAGCCCTGACACCCTCACTTACAATGAGCAGTTCTTC.

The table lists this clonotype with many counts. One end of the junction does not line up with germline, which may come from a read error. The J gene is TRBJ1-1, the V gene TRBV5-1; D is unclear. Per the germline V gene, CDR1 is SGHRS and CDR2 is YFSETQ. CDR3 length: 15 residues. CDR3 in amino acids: CASSLSAGPNAEAFF. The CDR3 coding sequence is TGCGCCAGCAGCTTGTCGGCAGGACCGAACGCTGAAGCTTTCTTT.

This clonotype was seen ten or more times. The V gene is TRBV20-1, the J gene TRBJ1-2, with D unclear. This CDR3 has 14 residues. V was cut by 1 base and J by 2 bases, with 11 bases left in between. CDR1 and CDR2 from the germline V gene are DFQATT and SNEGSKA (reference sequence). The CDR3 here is CSARALGGNYGYTF. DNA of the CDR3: TGCAGTGCTAGAGCCTTAGGAGGGAACTATGGCTACACCTTC.

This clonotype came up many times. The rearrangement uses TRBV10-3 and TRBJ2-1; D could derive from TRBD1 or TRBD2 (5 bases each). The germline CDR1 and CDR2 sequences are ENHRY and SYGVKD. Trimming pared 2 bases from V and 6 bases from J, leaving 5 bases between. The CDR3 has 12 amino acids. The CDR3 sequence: CAISEGGNEQFF. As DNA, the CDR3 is TGTGCCATCAGTGAGGGGGGCAATGAGCAGTTCTTC.

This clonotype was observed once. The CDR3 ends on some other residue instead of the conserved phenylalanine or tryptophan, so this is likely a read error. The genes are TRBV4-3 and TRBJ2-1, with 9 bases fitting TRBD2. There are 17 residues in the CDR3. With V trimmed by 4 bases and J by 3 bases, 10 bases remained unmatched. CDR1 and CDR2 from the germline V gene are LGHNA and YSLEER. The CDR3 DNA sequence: TGCGCCAGCAGCCCAGCTAGCGGGACCCTGATCTACAATGAGCAGTTCCTC. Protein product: CASSPASGTLIYNEQFL.

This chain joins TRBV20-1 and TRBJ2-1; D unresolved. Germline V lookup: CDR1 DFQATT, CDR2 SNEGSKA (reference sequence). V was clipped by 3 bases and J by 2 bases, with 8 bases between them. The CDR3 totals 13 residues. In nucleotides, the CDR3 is TGCAGTGCTAGCGGGCTCCCCTACAATGAGCAGTTCTTC. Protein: CSASGLPYNEQFF.

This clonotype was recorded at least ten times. CDR3 sequence: CASSQDQAGAEETQYF. The DNA for the CDR3 is TGCGCCAGCAGCCAAGATCAAGCGGGGGCGGAAGAGACCCAGTACTTC. The genes are TRBV4-1 and TRBJ2-5, with 8 bases that match TRBD2. The CDR3 consists of 16 residues. V trimming: 0 bases; J trimming: 3 bases; junction bases outside the gene matches: 6. Germline V lookup: CDR1 MGHRA, CDR2 YSYEKL.

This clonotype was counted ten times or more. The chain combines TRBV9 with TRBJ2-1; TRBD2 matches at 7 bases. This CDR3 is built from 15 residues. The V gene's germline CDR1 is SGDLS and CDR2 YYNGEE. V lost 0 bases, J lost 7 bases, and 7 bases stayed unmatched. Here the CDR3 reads CASSVGSLAVNEQFF. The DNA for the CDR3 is TGTGCCAGCAGCGTAGGTTCTCTAGCGGTTAATGAGCAGTTCTTC.

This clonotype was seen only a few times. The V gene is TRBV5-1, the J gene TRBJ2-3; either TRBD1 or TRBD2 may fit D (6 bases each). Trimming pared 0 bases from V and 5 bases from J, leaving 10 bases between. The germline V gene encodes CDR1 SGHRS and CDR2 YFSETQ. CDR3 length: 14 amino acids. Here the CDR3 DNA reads TGCGCCAGCAGCTTGGTAGGGGGGAAAGATACGCAGTATTTT. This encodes CASSLVGGKDTQYF.

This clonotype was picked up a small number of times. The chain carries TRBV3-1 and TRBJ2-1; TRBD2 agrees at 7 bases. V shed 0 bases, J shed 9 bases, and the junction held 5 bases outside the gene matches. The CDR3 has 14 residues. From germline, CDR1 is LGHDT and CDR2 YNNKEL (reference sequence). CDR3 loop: CASSQEAREGEQFF. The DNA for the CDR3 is TGTGCCAGCAGCCAAGAGGCCAGGGAGGGTGAGCAGTTCTTC.

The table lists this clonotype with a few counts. The CDR3 is CSATPLDTGAETQYF. Here the CDR3 DNA reads TGCAGTGCCACCCCCCTGGATACAGGGGCAGAGACCCAGTACTTC. The V gene is TRBV20-1, the J gene TRBJ2-5; 7 positions match TRBD1. Unmatched junction bases numbered 14, after V lost 6 bases and J lost 4 bases. CDR1 is DFQATT, CDR2 SNEGSKA, per germline (reference sequence). The CDR3 consists of 15 residues.

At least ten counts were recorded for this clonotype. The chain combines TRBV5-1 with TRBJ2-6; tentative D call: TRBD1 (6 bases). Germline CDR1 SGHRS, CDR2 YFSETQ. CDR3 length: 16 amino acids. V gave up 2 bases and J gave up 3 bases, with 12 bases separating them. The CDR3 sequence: CASSLQGTGGANVLTF. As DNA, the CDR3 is TGCGCCAGCAGCTTACAGGGAACTGGTGGGGCCAACGTCCTGACTTTC.

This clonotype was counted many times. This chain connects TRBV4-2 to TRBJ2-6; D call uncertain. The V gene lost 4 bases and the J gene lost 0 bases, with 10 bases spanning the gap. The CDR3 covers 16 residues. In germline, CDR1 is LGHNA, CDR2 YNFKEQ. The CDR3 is CASSPQQISGANVLTF. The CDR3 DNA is TGTGCCAGCAGCCCCCAACAGATCTCTGGGGCCAACGTCCTGACTTTC.

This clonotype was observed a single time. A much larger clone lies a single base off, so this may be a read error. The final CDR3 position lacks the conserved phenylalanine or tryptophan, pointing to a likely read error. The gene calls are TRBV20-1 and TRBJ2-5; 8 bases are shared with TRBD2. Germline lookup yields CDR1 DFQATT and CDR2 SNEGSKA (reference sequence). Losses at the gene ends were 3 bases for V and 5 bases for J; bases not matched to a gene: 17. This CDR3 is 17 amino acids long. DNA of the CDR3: TGCAGTGCTAGTCCCCGGGCGAGCGGGAGATCACGGGAGACCCAGTACTCC. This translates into CSASPRASGRSRETQYS.

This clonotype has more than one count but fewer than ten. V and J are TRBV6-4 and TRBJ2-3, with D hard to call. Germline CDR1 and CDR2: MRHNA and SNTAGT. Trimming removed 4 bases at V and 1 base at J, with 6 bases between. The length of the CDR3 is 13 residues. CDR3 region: CASSVDRTDTQYF. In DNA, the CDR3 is TGTGCCAGCAGTGTTGACCGCACAGATACGCAGTATTTT.